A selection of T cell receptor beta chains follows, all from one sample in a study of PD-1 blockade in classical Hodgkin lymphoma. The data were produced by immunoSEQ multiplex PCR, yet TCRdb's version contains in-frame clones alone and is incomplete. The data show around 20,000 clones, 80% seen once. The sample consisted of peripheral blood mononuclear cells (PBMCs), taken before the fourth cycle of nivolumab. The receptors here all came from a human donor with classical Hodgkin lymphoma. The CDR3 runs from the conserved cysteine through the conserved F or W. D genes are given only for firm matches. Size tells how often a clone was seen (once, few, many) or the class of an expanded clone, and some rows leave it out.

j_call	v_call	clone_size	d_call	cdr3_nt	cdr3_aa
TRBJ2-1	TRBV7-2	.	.	TGTGCCAGCAGCTTTACCATACCGGGCGGGTATTACAATGAGCAGTTCTTC	CASSFTIPGGYYNEQFF
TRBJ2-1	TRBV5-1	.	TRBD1	TGCGCCAGCAGCTTGGGTACCGGGACAGGGAGGGCTAATGAGCAGTTCTTC	CASSLGTGTGRANEQFF
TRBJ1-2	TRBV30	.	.	TGTGCCTGGACCCCGGACAGTCTCTATGGCTACACCTTC	CAWTPDSLYGYTF
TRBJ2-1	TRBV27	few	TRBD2	TGTGCCAGCAGACCTAGCGGGGCCGGTGAGCAGTTCTTC	CASRPSGAGEQFF
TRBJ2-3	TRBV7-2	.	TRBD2	TGTGCCAGCAGCCTAGGTCTAGCGGGAGGAGGGAAAAAAGATACGCAGTATTTT	CASSLGLAGGGKKDTQYF
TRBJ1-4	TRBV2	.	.	TGTGCCAGCAGTGGAGGACAGCCTAAACTGTTTTTT	CASSGGQPKLFF
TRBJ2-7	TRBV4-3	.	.	TGCGCCAGCAGCCACTACTACCGGAGTCTATACTACGAGCAGTACTTC	CASSHYYRSLYYEQYF
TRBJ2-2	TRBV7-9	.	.	TGTGCCAGCAGCTTAGCTGCAGGGCCGGCCGGGGAGCTGTTTTTT	CASSLAAGPAGELFF
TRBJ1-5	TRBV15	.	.	TGTGCCACCAGCAGTTGGGGACGGGTCAATCAGCCCCAGCATTTT	CATSSWGRVNQPQHF
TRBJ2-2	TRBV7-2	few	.	TGTGCCAGCAGCCCGGGTATTTCGGACACCGGGGAGCTGTTTTTT	CASSPGISDTGELFF
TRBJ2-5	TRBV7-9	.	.	TGTGCCAGCGGGCTAGCTTCGGGGGAGACCCAGTACTTC	CASGLASGETQYF
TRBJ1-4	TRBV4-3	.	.	TGCGCCAGCAGCCAAGAAACGGGGGGGCCTAATGAAAAACTGTTTTTT	CASSQETGGPNEKLFF
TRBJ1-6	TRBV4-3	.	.	TGCGCCAGCAGCCAAACGCCCGGGGGCAATTCACCCCTCCACTTT	CASSQTPGGNSPLHF
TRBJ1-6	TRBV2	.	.	TGTGCCAGCAGTGAAGGGGGGGCAGAGAATAATTCACCCCTCCACTTT	CASSEGGAENNSPLHF
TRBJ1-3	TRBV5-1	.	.	TGCGCCAGCAGCTTGGGACAGACTTTTGGAAACACCATATATTTT	CASSLGQTFGNTIYF
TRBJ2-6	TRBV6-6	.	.	TGTGCCAGCAGTTTGCCCTCTGGGGCCAACGTCCTGACTTTC	CASSLPSGANVLTF
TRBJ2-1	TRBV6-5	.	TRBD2	TGTGCCAGCAGTTACTCGGGCGGGGGGAATGAGCAGTTCTTC	CASSYSGGGNEQFF
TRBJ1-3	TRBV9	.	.	TGTGCCAGCAGCACTGCTCCTCGGGGGGGTCGAGAAAACACCATATATTTT	CASSTAPRGGRENTIYF
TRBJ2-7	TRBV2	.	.	TGTGCCAGCAGTGAGGAAGGCGAGCAGTACTTC	CASSEEGEQYF
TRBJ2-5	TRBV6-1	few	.	TGTGCCAGCAGTGCAGTGGGTACTAGTTACCAAGAGACCCAGTACTTC	CASSAVGTSYQETQYF
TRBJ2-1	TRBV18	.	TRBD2	TGTGCCAGCTCACCGCGACTAGCGGGGGGTTACAATGAGCAGTTCTTC	CASSPRLAGGYNEQFF
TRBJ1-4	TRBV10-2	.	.	TGCGCCAGCCTGCTCGGGGGAGAAAAACTGTTTTTT	CASLLGGEKLFF
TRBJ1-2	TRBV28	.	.	TGTGCCAGCTTCGTTAACTATGGCTACACCTTC	CASFVNYGYTF
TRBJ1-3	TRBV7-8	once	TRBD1	TGTGCCAGCAGCTTAGGGACAGGACAGGGGGCTGGAAACACCATATATTTT	CASSLGTGQGAGNTIYF
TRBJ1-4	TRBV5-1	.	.	TGCGCCAGCAGCTTGGGAGGGGCAGATGAAAAACTGTTTTTT	CASSLGGADEKLFF
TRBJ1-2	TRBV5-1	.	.	TGCGCCAGCAGGTATTCTCCAGGGCCTAACTATGGCTACACCTTC	CASRYSPGPNYGYTF
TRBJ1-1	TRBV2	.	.	TGTGCCAGCAGTTTGGACAGATCCCCCAAGAACACTGAAGCTTTCTTT	CASSLDRSPKNTEAFF
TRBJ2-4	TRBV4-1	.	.	TGCGCCAGCAGCGGGGGGCGGGACAAGGAGCTAGCCAAAAACATTCAGTACTTC	CASSGGRDKELAKNIQYF